The 20 T cell receptor beta chains presented below share a single source sample, sequenced in a study of PD-1 blockade in mismatch repair-deficient tumors. Sequencing used immunoSEQ multiplex PCR; TCRdb keeps in-frame clones, though not all of them. Of 35,000 to 40,000 clones in the sample, roughly 77% were seen once. Specimen: peripheral blood, collected 4 weeks after starting pembrolizumab. The source of these receptors is an adult with mismatch repair-deficient cancer.

The chain employs TRBV7-9 and TRBJ1-1; D is undetermined. This CDR3 region has 12 residues. Trimming removed 3 bases from V and 5 bases from J, with 7 bases in between. Germline-derived CDR1 and CDR2 are SEHNR and FQNEAQ (reference sequence). The DNA of the CDR3 is TGTGCCAGCAGCTTGAGTCAGACTGAAGCTTTCTTT. As protein: CASSLSQTEAFF. The full variable domain, with the rest looked up from reference TRBV7-9 and TRBJ1-1, is DTGVSQNPRHKITKRGQNVTFRCDPISEHNRLYWYRQTLGQGPEFLTYFQNEAQLEKSRLLSDRFSAERPKGSFSTLEIQRTEQGDSAMYLCASSLSQTEAFFGQGTRLTVV.

The V gene is TRBV6-6, the J gene TRBJ2-4; 8 bases agree with TRBD1. The V gene's germline CDR1 is MNHNY and CDR2 SVGAGI (reference sequence). The trim removed 2 bases at V and 5 bases at J, leaving 2 bases unmatched. This CDR3 has 14 residues. The DNA of the CDR3 is TGTGCCAGCAGTTACACAGGGGGAGAAAACATTCAGTACTTC. Its protein product is CASSYTGGENIQYF.

A few counts support this clone. This chain connects TRBV20-1 to TRBJ2-3, with no clear D. Trimming took off 6 bases at V and 8 bases at J, with 12 bases between the two ends. This CDR3 region has 11 residues. The germline CDR1 and CDR2 sequences are DFQATT and SNEGSKA (reference sequence). The CDR3 loop is CSAPPSSTQYF. CDR3 in DNA: TGCAGTGCACCCCCCAGCAGTACGCAGTATTTT.

The chain recombines TRBV2 with TRBJ2-1; perhaps TRBD1 as D (6 bases). Germline CDR1 reads SNHLY; CDR2 reads FYNNEI. The length of the CDR3 is 13 residues. The ends were cut back, 3 bases at V and 5 bases at J, with 8 bases in the middle. The CDR3: CASSEGAHNEQFF. CDR3 nucleotides: TGTGCCAGCAGTGAGGGGGCGCACAATGAGCAGTTCTTC.

The V and J genes are TRBV7-9 and TRBJ2-3; unclear D gene. The CDR3 totals 12 residues. Germline V gives CDR1 SEHNR, CDR2 FQNEAQ (reference sequence). V was shortened by 3 bases and J by 4 bases, with 5 bases between the two germline ends. The CDR3 DNA follows: TGTGCCAGCAGCTTGTGGGCAGATACGCAGTATTTT. It codes for CASSLWADTQYF. Full variable domain (outside the CDR3, taken from reference TRBV7-9 and TRBJ2-3): DTGVSQNPRHKITKRGQNVTFRCDPISEHNRLYWYRQTLGQGPEFLTYFQNEAQLEKSRLLSDRFSAERPKGSFSTLEIQRTEQGDSAMYLCASSLWADTQYFGPGTRLTVL.

The CDR3 here is CASSPTSSYEQYF. The CDR3 nucleotides read TGTGCCAGCAGCCCTACCAGCTCCTACGAGCAGTACTTC. V gene TRBV6-1 combines with J gene TRBJ2-7; no definite D call. This CDR3 comprises 13 residues. Germline values: CDR1 MNHNS, CDR2 SASEGT. Trimming shortened V by 6 bases and J by 0 bases, and 9 bases separated the two germline ends.

This chain uses TRBV6-5 with TRBJ2-7, with 8 bases aligning to TRBD2. The germline CDR1 and CDR2 sequences are MNHEY and SVGAGI. V was pared by 2 bases and J by 0 bases, with 0 bases of the junction left unmatched. This CDR3 contains 14 residues. The CDR3: CASSYTSGSYEQYF. The CDR3 nucleotides read TGTGCCAGCAGTTACACTAGCGGCTCCTACGAGCAGTACTTC.

The chain couples TRBV13 to TRBJ2-1; 9 bases fit TRBD2. Trimming cost V 5 bases and J 2 bases; bases outside gene matches: 10. The CDR3 has 17 residues. Germline V CDR1 and CDR2: PRHDT, FYEKMQ (reference sequence). The CDR3 DNA follows: TGTGCCAGCAGCCCAACTGGACTAGCGCGTACCTACAATGAGCAGTTCTTC. This codes for CASSPTGLARTYNEQFF.

This clone has only a few counts. The chain links TRBV19 to TRBJ1-5, with D possibly TRBD1 on 6 matching bases. Germline V gene data show CDR1 as LNHDA and CDR2 as SQIVND (reference sequence). V lost 1 base to trimming and J lost 6 bases, with 13 bases between them. CDR3 length equals 15 residues. The CDR3 nucleotides read TGTGCCAGTAGTATAGGTCCAGGGGCTGTTCAGCCCCAGCATTTT. This sequence encodes CASSIGPGAVQPQHF.

This chain joins TRBV21-1 and TRBJ1-1. TRBV21-1 is tagged as a pseudogene. CDR3 length: 15 residues. The CDR3 loop is CASSKKSGKNTEAFF. CDR3 nucleotide sequence: TGTGCCAGCAGCAAAAAGTCGGGCAAGAACACTGAAGCTTTCTTT.

The chain uses TRBV4-1 and TRBJ2-7, with D perhaps given as TRBD1 or TRBD2 (5 bases each). The length of the CDR3 is 14 residues. V lost 2 bases, J lost 7 bases, and 15 bases lay in between. CDR1 and CDR2 (germline): MGHRA, YSYEKL. Here the CDR3 DNA reads TGCGCCAGCAGCCAAAGCCCGGGGACGAGGGAGCAGTACTTC. The encoded protein is CASSQSPGTREQYF.

V and J are TRBV11-1 and TRBJ2-2; no firm D call. The CDR3 length is 16 residues. Germline values: CDR1 SGHAT, CDR2 FQDESV (reference sequence). V was shortened by 3 bases and J by 7 bases, with 18 bases between the two germline ends. The CDR3 reads CASSLSFGWGSGELFF. CDR3 in DNA: TGTGCCAGCAGCTTGTCATTCGGGTGGGGTAGCGGGGAGCTGTTTTTT. Variable domain in full (rest from reference TRBV11-1 and TRBJ2-2): EAEVAQSPRYKITEKSQAVAFWCDPISGHATLYWYRQILGQGPELLVQFQDESVVDDSQLPKDRFSAERLKGVDSTLKIQPAELGDSAMYLCASSLSFGWGSGELFFGEGSRLTVL.

The genes are TRBV10-3 and TRBJ1-1, with a weak D call TRBD1 (5 bases). Germline-derived CDR1 and CDR2 are ENHRY and SYGVKD. The CDR3 covers 14 residues. The V end lost 6 bases, the J end lost 2 bases, and 13 bases lay between the germline ends. The CDR3 DNA sequence: TGTGCCATCAGGCTGGACACCTCCAACACTGAAGCTTTCTTT. It encodes CAIRLDTSNTEAFF.

The chain couples TRBV5-1 to TRBJ2-5; no reliable D call. Germline-derived CDR1 and CDR2 are SGHRS and YFSETQ. The germline V and J ends were trimmed by 3 bases and 0 bases, with 21 bases remaining between them. The CDR3 runs to 18 residues. In DNA, the CDR3 is TGCGCCAGCAGCTATCAAAAGATGAACGGAGCGAACCAAGAGACCCAGTACTTC. It specifies CASSYQKMNGANQETQYF. The full variable domain, with the rest looked up from reference TRBV5-1 and TRBJ2-5, is KAGVTQTPRYLIKTRGQQVTLSCSPISGHRSVSWYQQTPGQGLQFLFEYFSETQRNKGNFPGRFSGRQFSNSRSEMNVSTLELGDSALYLCASSYQKMNGANQETQYFGPGTRLLVL.

The gene calls are TRBV29-1 and TRBJ2-7, with D perhaps matching TRBD2 (6 bases). Trimming removed 4 bases from V and 4 bases from J, with 14 bases in between. The CDR3 sequence is 13 residues long. The germline CDR1 and CDR2 sequences are SQVTM and ANQGSEA. The CDR3 region is CSVVPGESYEQYF. The CDR3 DNA follows: TGCAGCGTTGTCCCGGGGGAGAGTTACGAGCAGTACTTC.

V gene TRBV6-1 combines with J gene TRBJ2-7, with TRBD1 identical over 7 bases. The germline V gene has CDR1 MNHNS and CDR2 SASEGT. V lost 7 bases, J lost 6 bases, and 3 bases stayed unmatched. The CDR3 has 11 amino acids. DNA for the CDR3: TGTGCCAGCATGACAGGGCGCGAGCAGTACTTC. It specifies CASMTGREQYF.

This clone was detected only once. The chain recombines TRBV2 with TRBJ2-3; D uncertain. This CDR3 comprises 13 residues. V gave up 4 bases and J gave up 10 bases, with 15 bases separating them. Germline V CDR1 and CDR2: SNHLY, FYNNEI. The CDR3 loop reads CASSVTGEQAQYF. The CDR3 DNA follows: TGTGCCAGCAGTGTTACGGGTGAGCAGGCGCAGTATTTT.

This clone was detected only a few times. J is TRBJ1-4 and V is TRBV30, with 8 bases lining up with TRBD1. Trimming took 0 bases from V and 1 from J; bases not matched to a gene: 1. The CDR3 runs to 15 residues. Per germline, CDR1 GTSNPN and CDR2 SVGIG (reference sequence). The CDR3 DNA follows: TGTGCCTGGAGTGTCGGGACAGGAACTAATGAAAAACTGTTTTTT. It translates to CAWSVGTGTNEKLFF.

A single count supports this clone. The CDR3 bases are TGCGCCAGCAGCCAGGACCTCGGGGGGCACACAGATACGCAGTATTTT. It translates to CASSQDLGGHTDTQYF. This chain joins TRBV4-3 and TRBJ2-3; possible D gene TRBD2, 7 bases. This CDR3 comprises 16 residues. Trimming pared 3 bases from V and 2 bases from J, leaving 15 bases between. The germline CDR1 and CDR2 sequences are LGHNA and YSLEER.

This clone was seen more than once but under ten times. This chain links TRBV5-1 with TRBJ1-2, with no clear D. CDR3 length: 12 residues. The germline V gene encodes CDR1 SGHRS and CDR2 YFSETQ. Trimming took 4 bases from V and 6 from J, leaving 10 bases between them. The DNA for the CDR3 is TGCGCCAGCAGCCGGACCTTAGATGGCTACACCTTC. Amino acids: CASSRTLDGYTF.